This T cell receptor beta chain was obtained from a study of cytomegalovirus exposure and HLA in healthy donors. This PCR relied on a set of 60 Vbeta primers and 13 Jbeta primers. Clones were read by immunoSEQ multiplex PCR, and TCRdb kept only the in-frame ones, dropping some. Of about 110,000 clones in the sample, 75% to 90% were seen once. V dropped 7 bases and J dropped 1 base, with 15 bases sitting between them. Germline loops: CDR1 SGHRS, CDR2 YFSETQ. The CDR3 contains 15 residues. The sequenced sample was PBMCs. This chain links TRBV5-1 with TRBJ2-4; possible D gene TRBD2, 6 bases. This receptor was taken from a man aged 25-45 years in good health and CMV-seropositive. The CDR3 DNA follows: TGCGCCAGCCGTCGCGGGGCCAGCGCCAAAAACATTCAGTACTTC. This sequence encodes CASRRGASAKNIQYF.